This T cell receptor beta chain was sequenced for a study of blood T cell repertoires in COVID-19. Measured with immunoSEQ multiplex PCR; TCRdb has only the in-frame clones, and not every one. The table has 200,000 to 250,000 clones, around nine tenths seen once; the top ten hold 2.1%. V gave up 4 bases and J gave up 4 bases, with 14 bases separating them. The CDR3 length is 15 residues. Germline CDR1 SEHNR, CDR2 FQNEAQ (reference sequence). Source material: peripheral blood. The gene calls are TRBV7-9 and TRBJ1-3; D is undetermined. The TCR sequence derives from a woman aged 40 to 50 who had recovered from COVID-19. Here the CDR3 reads CASSSPLNSGNTIYF. The CDR3 nucleotides read TGTGCCAGCAGCTCCCCACTGAACAGCGGAAACACCATATATTTT.